This T cell receptor beta chain was captured by sequencing in a study of shared clonotypes between healthy human individuals. Study-level information: Three CD4 naive, three CD4 memory, two CD8 naive and one CD8 memory plate were used per donor. Study-wide points: Rarefaction indicated that sorted-subset sequencing remained incomplete although depth was large. Compared with memory subsets, naive subsets generally had larger estimated richness. Clonotype sharing among the donors was expected to vary with sequencing depth.

The assay was immunoSEQ multiplex PCR, and TCRdb's table has in-frame clones only and misses some. The sample yields some 2,100,000 clones, approximately 94% seen once. It was CD45RO-negative cells, positively selected for CCR7, that made up naive CD8 cells, with terminally differentiated effector memory CD45RA+ cells excluded. The CDR3 spans 17 residues. With 1 base removed from V and 0 bases from J, the gap between germline ends came to 14 bases. Germline V CDR1 and CDR2: MGHRA, YSYEKL. Note on this clone: Its antigen remains unidentified.

The chain recombines TRBV4-1 with TRBJ2-3; D is perhaps TRBD1 or TRBD2 (5 bases each). The clonotype comes from a man between 18 and 29 years old in good health. Some clones in this sample may be carry-over from other donors' samples. Input material: naive CD8+ T cells from PBMCs. This CDR3 reads CASSQGTGTASTDTQYF. CDR3 sequence (DNA): TGCGCCAGCAGCCAAGGCACTGGGACGGCAAGCACAGATACGCAGTATTTT.